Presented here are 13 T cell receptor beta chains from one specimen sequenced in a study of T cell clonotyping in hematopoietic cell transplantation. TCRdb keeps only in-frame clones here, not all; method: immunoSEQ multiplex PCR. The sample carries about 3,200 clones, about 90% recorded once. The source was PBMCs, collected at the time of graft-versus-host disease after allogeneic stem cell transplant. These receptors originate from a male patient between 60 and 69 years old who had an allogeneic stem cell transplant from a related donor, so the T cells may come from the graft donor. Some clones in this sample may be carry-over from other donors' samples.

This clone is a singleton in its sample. CDR3 sequence: CSASRIGELFF. The CDR3 coding sequence is TGCAGTGCCTCACGGATCGGGGAGCTGTTTTTT. V and J are TRBV20-1 and TRBJ2-2; D uncertain. V was pared by 6 bases and J by 7 bases, with 9 bases between. Germline V gene data show CDR1 as DFQATT and CDR2 as SNEGSKA (reference sequence). This CDR3 has 11 residues.

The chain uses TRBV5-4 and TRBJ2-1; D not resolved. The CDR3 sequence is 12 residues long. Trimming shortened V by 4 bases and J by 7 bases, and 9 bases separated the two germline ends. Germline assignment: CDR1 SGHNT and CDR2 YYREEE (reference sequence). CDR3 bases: TGTGCCAGCAGCCTCGGCTTTAATGAGCAGTTCTTC. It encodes CASSLGFNEQFF.

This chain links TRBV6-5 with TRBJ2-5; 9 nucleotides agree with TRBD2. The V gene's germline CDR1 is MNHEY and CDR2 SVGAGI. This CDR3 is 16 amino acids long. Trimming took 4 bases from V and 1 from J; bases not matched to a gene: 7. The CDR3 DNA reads TGTGCCAGCAGTTTTTTTGTAGCGGGGGTCCAAGAGACCCAGTACTTC. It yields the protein CASSFFVAGVQETQYF.

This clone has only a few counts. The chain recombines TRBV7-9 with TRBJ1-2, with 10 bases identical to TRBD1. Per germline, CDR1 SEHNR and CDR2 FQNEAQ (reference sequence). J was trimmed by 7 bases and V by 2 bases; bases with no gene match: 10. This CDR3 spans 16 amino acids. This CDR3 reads CASSLLSGTGDPGYTF. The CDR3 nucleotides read TGTGCCAGCAGCTTACTTTCCGGGACAGGGGACCCTGGCTACACCTTC. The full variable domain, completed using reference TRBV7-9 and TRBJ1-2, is DTGVSQNPRHKITKRGQNVTFRCDPISEHNRLYWYRQTLGQGPEFLTYFQNEAQLEKSRLLSDRFSAERPKGSFSTLEIQRTEQGDSAMYLCASSLLSGTGDPGYTFGSGTRLTVV.

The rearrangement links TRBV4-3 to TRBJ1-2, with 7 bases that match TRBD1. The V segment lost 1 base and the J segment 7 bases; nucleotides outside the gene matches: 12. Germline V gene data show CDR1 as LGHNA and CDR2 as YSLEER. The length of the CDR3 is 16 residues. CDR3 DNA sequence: TGCGCCAGCAGCCAAGGGGGACAGATTCCTGTAGGTGGCTACACCTTC. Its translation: CASSQGGQIPVGGYTF.

The CDR3 DNA follows: TGTGCCTGGAGTGTAAGGGGGGGGGCCTTCACAGATACGCAGTATTTT. The encoded protein is CAWSVRGGAFTDTQYF. The gene calls are TRBV30 and TRBJ2-3; maybe TRBD2 (7 bases). V lost 0 bases to trimming and J lost 2 bases, with 15 bases between them. The CDR3 consists of 16 residues. The germline V gene encodes CDR1 GTSNPN and CDR2 SVGIG (reference sequence).

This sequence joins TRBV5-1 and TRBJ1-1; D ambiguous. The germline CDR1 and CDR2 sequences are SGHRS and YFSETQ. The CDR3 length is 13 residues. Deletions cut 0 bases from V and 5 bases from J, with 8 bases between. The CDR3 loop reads CASSLGEATEAFF. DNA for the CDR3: TGCGCCAGCAGCTTGGGGGAGGCGACTGAAGCTTTCTTT.

CDR3 in DNA: TGTGCCAGCAGTTTACCGCAGTACAATGAGCAGTTCTTC. It translates to CASSLPQYNEQFF. The gene calls are TRBV28 and TRBJ2-1; D not resolved. The germline V gene has CDR1 MDHEN and CDR2 SYDVKM. The CDR3 has 13 amino acids. Trimming removed 2 bases from V and 4 bases from J, with 6 bases in between.

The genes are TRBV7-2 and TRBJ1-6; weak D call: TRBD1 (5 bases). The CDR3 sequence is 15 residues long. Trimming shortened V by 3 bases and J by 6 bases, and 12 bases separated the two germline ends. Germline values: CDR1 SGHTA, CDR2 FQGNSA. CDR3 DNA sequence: TGTGCCAGCAGCTTCAGGGACTGGGGTAATTCACCCCTCCACTTT. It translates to CASSFRDWGNSPLHF.

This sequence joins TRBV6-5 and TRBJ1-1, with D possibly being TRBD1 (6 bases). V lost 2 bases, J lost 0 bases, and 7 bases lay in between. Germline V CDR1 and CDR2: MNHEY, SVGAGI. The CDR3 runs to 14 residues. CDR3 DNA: TGTGCCAGCAGTTACGGGGGGCTGAACACTGAAGCTTTCTTT. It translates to CASSYGGLNTEAFF.

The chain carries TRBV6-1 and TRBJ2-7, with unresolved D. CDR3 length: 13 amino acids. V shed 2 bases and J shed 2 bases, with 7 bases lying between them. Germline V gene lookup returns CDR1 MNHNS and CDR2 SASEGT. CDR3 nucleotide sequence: TGTGCCAGCAGTGAAATTGGGACCTACGAGCAGTACTTC. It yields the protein CASSEIGTYEQYF.

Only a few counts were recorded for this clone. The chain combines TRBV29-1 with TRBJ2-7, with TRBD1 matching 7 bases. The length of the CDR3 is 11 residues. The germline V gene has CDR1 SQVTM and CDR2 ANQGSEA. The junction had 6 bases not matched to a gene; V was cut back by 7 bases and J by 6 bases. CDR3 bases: TGCAGCGCCCAGACAGGGACCGAGCAGTACTTC. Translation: CSAQTGTEQYF.

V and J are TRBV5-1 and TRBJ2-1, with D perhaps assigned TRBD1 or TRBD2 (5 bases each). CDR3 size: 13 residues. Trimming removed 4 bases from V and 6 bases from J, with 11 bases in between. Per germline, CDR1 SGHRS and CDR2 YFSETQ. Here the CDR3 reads CASSALGGNEQFF. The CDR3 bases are TGCGCCAGCAGCGCCCTTGGGGGCAATGAGCAGTTCTTC.